Below, 8 T cell receptor beta chains from the same sample are listed, as sequenced in a study of T cell responses to AZD1222 COVID-19 vaccine. Clones were sequenced by immunoSEQ multiplex PCR, and TCRdb holds only the in-frame ones, with some missing. This table has around 99,000 clones, roughly nine tenths appearing once. The input for sequencing was peripheral blood, taken 28 days after the second AZD1222 dose. The receptors derive from an adult who received the AZD1222 COVID-19 vaccine.

This clone was detected only a few times. The chain has TRBV2 and TRBJ1-1, with D perhaps TRBD1 (6 bases). V was pared by 3 bases and J by 0 bases, with 11 bases between. The CDR3 has 15 residues. Germline CDR1 is SNHLY and CDR2 is FYNNEI. The CDR3 DNA is TGTGCCAGCAGTGACAGGGGACAAATGAACACTGAAGCTTTCTTT. This encodes CASSDRGQMNTEAFF.

The chain couples TRBV11-2 to TRBJ1-2; a weak D match, TRBD1 (6 bases). Trimming left V 0 bases short and J 8 bases short, with 10 bases between. The CDR3 runs 13 residues. Germline V lookup: CDR1 SGHAT, CDR2 FQNNGV. The CDR3, as DNA: TGTGCCAGCAGCTTAGATCGGGGGCGCGGCTACACCTTC. Residues: CASSLDRGRGYTF.

The gene calls are TRBV28 and TRBJ2-1; unclear D gene. V lost 3 bases, J lost 4 bases, and 4 bases lay in between. The CDR3 totals 12 residues. The germline V gene encodes CDR1 MDHEN and CDR2 SYDVKM. CDR3 bases: TGTGCCAGCAGTTTGGAATACAATGAGCAGTTCTTC. Translation: CASSLEYNEQFF.

The genes are TRBV3-1 (or the pseudogene TRBV3-2) and TRBJ1-3; 9 bases map to TRBD1. J was trimmed by 2 bases and V by 4 bases; bases with no gene match: 9. Per germline, CDR1 LGHDT and CDR2 YNNKEL (reference sequence). The CDR3 consists of 17 residues. This CDR3 reads CASSRSDRGVTGNTIYF. CDR3 in DNA: TGTGCCAGCAGCCGAAGCGACAGGGGGGTTACTGGAAACACCATATATTTT.

The rearrangement uses TRBV7-9 and TRBJ1-5, with D perhaps TRBD1 (6 bases). This CDR3 contains 14 residues. Trimming took 6 bases from V and 3 from J, leaving 12 bases between them. Germline CDR1 SEHNR, CDR2 FQNEAQ (reference sequence). This CDR3 is CASSLSGANQPQHF. CDR3 nucleotide sequence: TGTGCCAGCAGTTTATCAGGGGCCAATCAGCCCCAGCATTTT. The full variable domain, its missing parts supplied by reference TRBV7-9 and TRBJ1-5, is DTGVSQNPRHKITKRGQNVTFRCDPISEHNRLYWYRQTLGQGPEFLTYFQNEAQLEKSRLLSDRFSAERPKGSFSTLEIQRTEQGDSAMYLCASSLSGANQPQHFGDGTRLSIL.

The genes are TRBV6-6 and TRBJ2-5; D is unresolved. The CDR3 covers 14 residues. From germline, CDR1 is MNHNY and CDR2 SVGAGI (reference sequence). Trimming left V 7 bases short and J 2 bases short, with 14 bases between. The CDR3 nucleotides read TGTGCCAGCACCCCGACACTTTATCAAGAGACCCAGTACTTC. As protein: CASTPTLYQETQYF.

The chain recombines TRBV4-3 with TRBJ2-5; 7 bases align to TRBD1. Germline CDR1 LGHNA, CDR2 YSLEER. The CDR3 loop spans 16 amino acids. V was clipped by 0 bases and J by 5 bases; unmatched bases: 9. CDR3 in DNA: TGCGCCAGCAGCCAAGATGAGTTTACAGGGGTGGAGACCCAGTACTTC. Protein product: CASSQDEFTGVETQYF.

The CDR3 spells CAIRGQGAVGGYTF. For the CDR3, the DNA is TGTGCCATCAGGGGACAGGGGGCAGTTGGTGGCTACACCTTC. The chain recombines TRBV10-3 with TRBJ1-2; 12 bases are a match to TRBD1. The CDR3 runs 14 residues. V lost 6 bases to trimming and J lost 7 bases; unmatched junction nucleotides: 6. Germline CDR1 ENHRY, CDR2 SYGVKD.